Below, 10 T cell receptor beta chains from the same sample are listed, as sequenced in a study of blood T cell repertoires in COVID-19. Clones were read by immunoSEQ multiplex PCR, and TCRdb kept only the in-frame ones, dropping some. The table shows 250,000 to 350,000 clones, with 86% occurring only once. Sequenced sample: peripheral blood. The source of these receptors is a woman in her 30s with active or convalescent COVID-19.

V is TRBV7-8 and J is TRBJ2-2; TRBD1 matches at 7 bases. Germline V gene lookup returns CDR1 SGHVS and CDR2 FQNEAQ. V lost 3 bases and J lost 4; bases outside the gene matches: 11. CDR3 size: 17 residues. Here the CDR3 DNA reads TGTGCCAGCAGCTTTCGAGACAGGGTCTTGAGCACCGGGGAGCTGTTTTTT. Translated: CASSFRDRVLSTGELFF.

A note on this clone: Other DNA sequences of this sample code for an identical CDR3. The chain has TRBV18 and TRBJ1-1; D is possibly TRBD1 (5 bases). Per the germline V gene, CDR1 is KGHSH and CDR2 is LQKENI. The CDR3 loop spans 16 amino acids. V dropped 0 bases and J dropped 0 bases, with 11 bases sitting between them. CDR3: CASSPPRAGMNTEAFF. The CDR3, as DNA: TGTGCCAGCTCACCACCACGGGCAGGGATGAACACTGAAGCTTTCTTT.

V is TRBV4-1 and J is TRBJ1-2; no firm D call. The CDR3 consists of 14 residues. Germline CDR1 and CDR2: MGHRA and YSYEKL. The ends were cut back, 0 bases at V and 4 bases at J, with 9 bases in the middle. CDR3 sequence reads: CASSQEGGLYGYTF. CDR3 nucleotides: TGCGCCAGCAGCCAAGAAGGAGGGCTCTATGGCTACACCTTC.

The chain recombines TRBV11-2 with TRBJ2-5, with 7 nucleotides matching TRBD1. Germline V gene data show CDR1 as SGHAT and CDR2 as FQNNGV. The CDR3 totals 13 residues. V trimming: 5 bases; J trimming: 5 bases; junction bases outside the gene matches: 5. This CDR3 is CASSTGVRETQYF. Written as DNA, the CDR3 is TGTGCCAGCAGCACAGGGGTGAGGGAGACCCAGTACTTC.

V is TRBV6-5 and J is TRBJ2-7, with D tentatively TRBD1 (5 bases). V lost 8 bases and J 5 bases, leaving 16 bases between the germline ends. Germline-derived CDR1 and CDR2 are MNHEY and SVGAGI. This CDR3 has 13 residues. The CDR3 bases are TGTGCCAGCTCTGCAGGGCGGCCCCACGAGCAGTACTTC. As protein: CASSAGRPHEQYF.

The table lists this clone with a count of one. At the DNA level, this CDR3 is encoded by other sequences in the same sample as well. The rearrangement uses TRBV5-1 and TRBJ2-7; no clear D gene. Germline V gives CDR1 SGHRS, CDR2 YFSETQ. The germline V and J ends were trimmed by 0 bases and 3 bases, with 10 bases remaining between them. The CDR3 runs to 14 residues. CDR3 residues: CASSLDRDIYEQYF. CDR3 DNA: TGCGCCAGCAGCTTGGACAGAGACATCTACGAGCAGTACTTC.

V is TRBV6-2 or TRBV6-3 and J is TRBJ1-1, with 8 bases identical to TRBD1. CDR1 and CDR2 from the germline V gene are MNHEY and SVGEGT. The CDR3 extends over 14 amino acids. The V gene end was trimmed by 0 bases and the J gene end by 10 bases; junction bases not matched to a gene: 7. The DNA for the CDR3 is TGTGCCAGCAGTTACTCGAGCAGGGGGCGGCGAGCTTTCTTT. Its translation is CASSYSSRGRRAFF.

The chain employs TRBV5-6 and TRBJ1-1; maybe TRBD1 (5 bases). Between the trimmed V and J ends, which lost 4 bases and 5 bases, there was a span of 15 bases. This CDR3 spans 14 amino acids. Germline CDR1 and CDR2: SGHDT and YYEEEE. The CDR3 DNA reads as TGTGCCAGCAGCCGGCCCGGGGGAGGAACTGAAGCTTTCTTT. This sequence encodes CASSRPGGGTEAFF.

V gene TRBV6-5 combines with J gene TRBJ2-1, with D possibly being TRBD1 (6 bases). The ends were cut back, 11 bases at V and 2 bases at J, with 13 bases in the middle. This CDR3 has 13 residues. The germline gives CDR1 MNHEY, CDR2 SVGAGI. CDR3 sequence reads: CAVLRDTYNEQFF. As DNA, the CDR3 is TGTGCCGTGCTCCGGGACACCTACAATGAGCAGTTCTTC.

CDR3 sequence: CASRVQYNSPLHF. CDR3 bases: TGTGCCAGCAGGGTACAGTATAATTCACCCCTCCACTTT. The V and J genes are TRBV27 and TRBJ1-6; no clear D gene. V was pared by 6 bases and J by 4 bases, with 7 bases between. The germline V gene encodes CDR1 MNHEY and CDR2 SMNVEV (reference sequence). This CDR3 is 13 amino acids long.